The entry below describes one TCR beta chain. The target antigen is unknown. These data come from a study of T cell responses to AZD1222 COVID-19 vaccine. Germline CDR1 reads SEHNR; CDR2 reads FQNEAQ (reference sequence). This CDR3 region has 14 residues. Trimming stripped 6 bases from V and 5 bases from J, with 16 bases between. Study-wide findings and caveats: Females made up more of the donors, who were largely white British, and clonal diversity may have come out too low.

Data came from immunoSEQ multiplex PCR; TCRdb stores just in-frame clones and leaves some out. The repertoire includes 50,000 to 65,000 clones, roughly 90% of them detected once, and roughly 7.2% sits in the top ten. The sequencing used peripheral blood, collected 28 days after the second AZD1222 dose. The chain links TRBV7-9 to TRBJ1-1, with D uncertain. This TCR was sampled from an adult who received the AZD1222 COVID-19 vaccine. CDR3: CASRPWEGRTEAFF. CDR3 bases: TGTGCCAGCAGGCCATGGGAGGGTAGGACTGAAGCTTTCTTT.